A selection of T cell receptor beta chains follows, all from one sample in a study of blood T cell repertoires in COVID-19. The method was immunoSEQ multiplex PCR; TCRdb's version includes in-frame clones alone and lacks a portion of them. Here the sample spans roughly 670,000 clones, around 89% being singletons. Sample: peripheral blood. Receptors were obtained from a woman aged 18 to 35 with acute or convalescent COVID-19. The CDR3 runs from the conserved cysteine through the conserved F or W. A D gene is named only where the DNA matches it firmly. The listing skips clone size in some rows; elsewhere it reads once, few, many or a size class.

abundance | j_gene | d_gene | v_gene | len | CDR3aa | CDR3nt
NA | TRBJ2-5 | TRBD2 | TRBV9 | 16 | CASSSLAGGFRETQYF | TGTGCCAGCAGCTCTTTAGCGGGGGGGTTTCGAGAGACCCAGTACTTC
once | TRBJ1-2 | NA | TRBV6-5 | 15 | CASSRRDTANYGYTF | TGTGCCAGCAGCCGACGAGACACAGCTAACTATGGCTACACCTTC
NA | TRBJ2-7 | TRBD1 | TRBV5-1 | 14 | CASSLRGTDPTRYF | TGCGCCAGCAGCTTGAGGGGGACAGATCCTACGCGGTACTTC
NA | TRBJ1-1 | NA | TRBV6-2/TRBV6-3 | 13 | CASSPDSLYEAFF | TGTGCCAGCAGTCCCGACAGCCTTTATGAAGCTTTCTTT
NA | TRBJ1-1 | NA | TRBV18 | 13 | CASSQEAGTEAFF | TGTGCCAGCTCTCAAGAAGCGGGGACTGAAGCTTTCTTT
once | TRBJ1-5 | NA | TRBV2 | 16 | CASSMDRRASNQPQHF | TGTGCCAGCAGTATGGACAGAAGGGCGAGCAATCAGCCCCAGCATTTT
NA | TRBJ1-2 | TRBD1 | TRBV19 | 15 | CASSLLTGADYGYTF | TGTGCCAGTAGTTTATTGACAGGGGCGGACTATGGCTACACCTTC
NA | TRBJ1-3 | TRBD1 | TRBV5-1 | 17 | CASSYDRGLLSGNTIYF | TGCGCCAGCAGCTACGACAGGGGGCTCCTCTCTGGAAACACCATATATTTT
once | TRBJ1-1 | NA | TRBV9 | 13 | CASNEEGGTEAFF | TGTGCCAGCAACGAGGAAGGGGGCACTGAAGCTTTCTTT
NA | TRBJ1-6 | NA | TRBV19 | 19 | CATAMGALSPSSYNSPLHF | TGTGCCACTGCGATGGGGGCTTTAAGCCCTAGCTCCTATAATTCACCCCTCCACTTT
NA | TRBJ1-2 | TRBD1 | TRBV24-1 | 15 | CATSDSDRGLRGYTF | TGTGCCACCAGTGACTCGGACAGGGGGCTTCGTGGCTACACCTTC
NA | TRBJ2-2 | TRBD1 | TRBV4-2 | 15 | CASSGRDSNTGELFF | TGTGCCAGCAGCGGCCGGGACAGCAACACCGGGGAGCTGTTTTTT
NA | TRBJ1-4 | TRBD1 | TRBV19 | 16 | CASSTLQGLTNEKLFF | TGTGCCAGTAGTACATTACAGGGGCTGACTAATGAAAAACTGTTTTTT
NA | TRBJ2-7 | TRBD1 | TRBV7-2 | 13 | CASSSGTGYEQYF | TGTGCCAGCAGCTCAGGGACAGGTTACGAGCAGTACTTC
once | TRBJ2-1 | NA | TRBV15 | 18 | CATSTWTGRGVSYNEQFF | TGTGCCACCAGCACATGGACAGGGAGGGGAGTGTCCTACAATGAGCAGTTCTTC
NA | TRBJ1-5 | NA | TRBV7-9 | 12 | CASSQNNQPQHF | TGTGCCAGCAGCCAAAACAATCAGCCCCAGCATTTT
NA | TRBJ1-1 | NA | TRBV30 | 14 | CAGNTRGANTEAFF | TGTGCCGGGAATACTCGGGGGGCTAACACTGAAGCTTTCTTT
NA | TRBJ2-7 | TRBD2 | TRBV19 | 14 | CASSGLAETYEQYF | TGTGCCAGTAGTGGACTAGCGGAGACCTACGAGCAGTACTTC
NA | TRBJ2-2 | TRBD1 | TRBV25-1 | 14 | CASSAFRGIGELFF | TGTGCCAGCAGTGCGTTCAGGGGGATCGGGGAGCTGTTTTTT
once | TRBJ2-3 | TRBD2 | TRBV7-2 | 16 | CASSFFTSGGTDTQYF | TGTGCCAGCAGCTTCTTCACTAGCGGGGGTACAGATACGCAGTATTTT
NA | TRBJ2-7 | TRBD1 | TRBV23-1 | 16 | CASSQRKPDRAYEQYF | TGCGCCAGCAGTCAACGCAAACCGGACAGGGCCTACGAGCAGTACTTC
NA | TRBJ2-3 | NA | TRBV5-4 | 13 | CASSPENTDTQYF | TGTGCCAGCAGTCCGGAGAACACAGATACGCAGTATTTT
NA | TRBJ2-1 | NA | TRBV9 | 15 | CASSVEGFAHNEQFF | TGTGCCAGCAGCGTAGAGGGGTTTGCACACAATGAGCAGTTCTTC
NA | TRBJ2-1 | NA | TRBV21-1 | 17 | CASSKGGEVGAPDEQFF | TGTGCCAGCAGCAAAGGAGGCGAAGTGGGGGCTCCGGATGAGCAGTTCTTC
NA | TRBJ2-3 | TRBD1 | TRBV12-3/TRBV12-4 | 11 | CASSPGGTQYF | TGTGCCAGCAGCCCAGGGGGTACGCAGTATTTT
many | TRBJ1-1 | TRBD1 | TRBV6-1 | 15 | CASSDRQGGNTEAFF | TGTGCCAGCAGTGATCGACAGGGAGGGAACACTGAAGCTTTCTTT
NA | TRBJ1-2 | NA | TRBV30 | 18 | CAWSVHVPYRAVNYGYTF | TGTGCCTGGAGTGTCCACGTCCCATACAGGGCCGTAAACTATGGCTACACCTTC
NA | TRBJ1-5 | NA | TRBV7-8 | 16 | CASSLSRHSSNQPQHF | TGTGCCAGCAGCTTATCGCGACACTCGAGCAATCAGCCCCAGCATTTT
NA | TRBJ2-1 | NA | TRBV5-4 | 15 | CASSLGGGPYNEQFF | TGTGCCAGCAGCTTGGGAGGGGGTCCCTACAATGAGCAGTTCTTC